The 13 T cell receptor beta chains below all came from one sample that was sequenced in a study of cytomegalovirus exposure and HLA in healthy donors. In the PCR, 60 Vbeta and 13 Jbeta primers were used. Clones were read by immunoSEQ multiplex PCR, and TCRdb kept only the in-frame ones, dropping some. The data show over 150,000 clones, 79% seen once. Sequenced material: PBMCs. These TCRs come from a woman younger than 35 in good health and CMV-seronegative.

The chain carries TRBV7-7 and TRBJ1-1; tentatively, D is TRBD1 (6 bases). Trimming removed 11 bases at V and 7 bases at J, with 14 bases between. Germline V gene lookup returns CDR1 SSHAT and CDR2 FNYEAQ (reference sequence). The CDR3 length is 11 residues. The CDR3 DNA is TGTGCCTTATTCCCAGGGGTTGAAGCTTTCTTT. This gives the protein CALFPGVEAFF.

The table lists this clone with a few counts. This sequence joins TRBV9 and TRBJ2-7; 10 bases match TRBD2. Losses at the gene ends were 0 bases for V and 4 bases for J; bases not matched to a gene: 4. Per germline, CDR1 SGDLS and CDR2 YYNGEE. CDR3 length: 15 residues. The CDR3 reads CASSVGSGGAYEQYF. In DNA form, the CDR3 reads TGTGCCAGCAGCGTAGGAAGCGGGGGGGCTTACGAGCAGTACTTC.

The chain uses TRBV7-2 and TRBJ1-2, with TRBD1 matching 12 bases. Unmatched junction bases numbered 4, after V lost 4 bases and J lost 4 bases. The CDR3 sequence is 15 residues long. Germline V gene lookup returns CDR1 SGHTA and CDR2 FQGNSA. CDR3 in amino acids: CASSYGTGGFYGYTF. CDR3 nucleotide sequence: TGTGCCAGCAGCTATGGGACAGGGGGCTTCTATGGCTACACCTTC.

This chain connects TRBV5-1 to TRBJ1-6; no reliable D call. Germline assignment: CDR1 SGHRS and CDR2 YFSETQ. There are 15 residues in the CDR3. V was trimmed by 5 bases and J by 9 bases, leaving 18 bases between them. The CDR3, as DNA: TGCGCCAGCAGTTCCCGGGAAACCGGGATTTCACCCCTCCACTTT. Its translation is CASSSRETGISPLHF.

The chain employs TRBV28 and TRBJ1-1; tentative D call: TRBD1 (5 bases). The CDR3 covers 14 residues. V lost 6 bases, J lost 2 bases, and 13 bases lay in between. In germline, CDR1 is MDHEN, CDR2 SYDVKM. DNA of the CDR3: TGTGCCAGCAGCACAACAGGTTCTAACACTGAAGCTTTCTTT. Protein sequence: CASSTTGSNTEAFF.

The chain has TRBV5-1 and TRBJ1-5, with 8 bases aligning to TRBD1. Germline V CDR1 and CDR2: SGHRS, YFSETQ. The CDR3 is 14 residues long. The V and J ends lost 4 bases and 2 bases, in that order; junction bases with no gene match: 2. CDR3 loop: CASSPGGGNQPQHF. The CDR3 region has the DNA TGCGCCAGCAGCCCAGGGGGCGGCAATCAGCCCCAGCATTTT.

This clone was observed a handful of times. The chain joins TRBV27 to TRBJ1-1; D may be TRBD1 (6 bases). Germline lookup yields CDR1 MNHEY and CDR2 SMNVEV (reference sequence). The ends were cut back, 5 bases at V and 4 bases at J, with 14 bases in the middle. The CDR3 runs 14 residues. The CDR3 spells CASSPYRAGTEAFF. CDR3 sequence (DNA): TGTGCCAGCAGTCCGTACAGGGCGGGCACTGAAGCTTTCTTT.

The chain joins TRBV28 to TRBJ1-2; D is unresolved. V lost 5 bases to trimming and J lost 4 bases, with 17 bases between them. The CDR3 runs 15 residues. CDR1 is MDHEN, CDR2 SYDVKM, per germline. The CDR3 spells CASSPRGYGLYGYTF. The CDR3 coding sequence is TGTGCCAGCAGTCCTCGCGGGTACGGACTCTATGGCTACACCTTC.

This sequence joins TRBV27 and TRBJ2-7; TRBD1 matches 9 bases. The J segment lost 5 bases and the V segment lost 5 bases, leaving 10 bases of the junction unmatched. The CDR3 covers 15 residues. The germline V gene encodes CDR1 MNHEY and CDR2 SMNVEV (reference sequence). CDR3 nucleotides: TGTGCCAGCAGTACCCCAGACAGGGGGTGGAACGAGCAGTACTTC. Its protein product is CASSTPDRGWNEQYF.

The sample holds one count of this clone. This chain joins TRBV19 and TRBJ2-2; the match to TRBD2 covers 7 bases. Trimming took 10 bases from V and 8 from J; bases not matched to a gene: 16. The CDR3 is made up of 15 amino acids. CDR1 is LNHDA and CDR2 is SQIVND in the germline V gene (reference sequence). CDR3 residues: CATLPPGGVAGELFF. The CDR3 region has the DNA TGTGCCACCCTTCCTCCTGGGGGGGTTGCGGGGGAGCTGTTTTTT.

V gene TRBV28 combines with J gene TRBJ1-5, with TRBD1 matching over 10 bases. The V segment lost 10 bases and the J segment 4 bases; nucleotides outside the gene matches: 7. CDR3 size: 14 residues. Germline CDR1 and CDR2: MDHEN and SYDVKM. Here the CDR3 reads CANADRGLNQPQHF. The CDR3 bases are TGTGCCAACGCGGACAGGGGGTTAAATCAGCCCCAGCATTTT.

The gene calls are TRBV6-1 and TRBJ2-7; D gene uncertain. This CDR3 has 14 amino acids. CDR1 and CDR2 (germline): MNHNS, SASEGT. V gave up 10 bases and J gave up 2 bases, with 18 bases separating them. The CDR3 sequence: CATEKPTYPYEQYF. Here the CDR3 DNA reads TGTGCCACCGAGAAGCCGACATATCCCTACGAGCAGTACTTC.

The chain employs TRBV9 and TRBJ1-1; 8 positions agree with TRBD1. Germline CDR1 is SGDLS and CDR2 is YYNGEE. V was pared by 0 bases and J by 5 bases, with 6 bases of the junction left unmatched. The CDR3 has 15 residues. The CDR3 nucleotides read TGTGCCAGCAGCGTAGGACTACAGGGGGATACTGAAGCTTTCTTT. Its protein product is CASSVGLQGDTEAFF.